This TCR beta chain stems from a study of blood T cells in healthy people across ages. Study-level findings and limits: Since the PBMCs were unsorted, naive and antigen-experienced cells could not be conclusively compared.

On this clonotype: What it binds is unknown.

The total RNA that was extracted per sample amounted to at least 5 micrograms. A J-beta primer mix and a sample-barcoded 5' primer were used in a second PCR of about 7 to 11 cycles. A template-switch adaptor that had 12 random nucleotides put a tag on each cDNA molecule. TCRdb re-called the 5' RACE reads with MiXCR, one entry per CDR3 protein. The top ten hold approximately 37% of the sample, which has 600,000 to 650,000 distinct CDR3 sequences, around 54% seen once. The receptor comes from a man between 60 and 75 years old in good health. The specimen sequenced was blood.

CDR3: CASSWQGSNQPQHF. In DNA form, the CDR3 reads TGTGCCAGCAGTTGGCAGGGAAGCAATCAGCCCCAGCATTTT. This rearrangement joins TRBV12-3 or TRBV12-4 to TRBJ1-5; TRBD1 is a possible D gene (5 bases). The V end was cut by 4 bases, the J end by 1 base, with 8 bases between. The length of the CDR3 is 14 residues.